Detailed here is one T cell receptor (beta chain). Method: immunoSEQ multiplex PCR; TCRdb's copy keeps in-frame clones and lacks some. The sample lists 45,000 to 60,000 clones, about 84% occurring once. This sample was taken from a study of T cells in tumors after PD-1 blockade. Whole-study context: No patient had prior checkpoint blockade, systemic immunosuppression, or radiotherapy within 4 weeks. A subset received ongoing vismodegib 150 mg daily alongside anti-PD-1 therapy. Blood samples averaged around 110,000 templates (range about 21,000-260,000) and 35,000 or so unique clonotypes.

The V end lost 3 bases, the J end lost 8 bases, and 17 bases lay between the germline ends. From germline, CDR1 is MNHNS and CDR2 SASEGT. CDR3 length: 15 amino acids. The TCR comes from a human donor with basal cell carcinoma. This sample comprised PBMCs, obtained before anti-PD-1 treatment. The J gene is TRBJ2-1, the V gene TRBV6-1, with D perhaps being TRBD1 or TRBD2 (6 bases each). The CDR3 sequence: CASSDGGTTRDEQFF. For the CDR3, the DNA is TGTGCCAGCAGTGATGGCGGGACAACACGCGATGAGCAGTTCTTC.